This T cell receptor (beta chain) was captured by sequencing in a study of T cell changes during pregnancy in multiple sclerosis. Generated by immunoSEQ multiplex PCR, the TCRdb table keeps only in-frame clones and is missing some. The sample carries roughly 69,000 clones, about 91% recorded once. The germline V gene has CDR1 LNHDA and CDR2 SQIVND (reference sequence). There are 16 residues in the CDR3. Germline trimming cut 3 bases from V and 5 bases from J; bases unmatched to any gene: 5. The clonotype originates from a female donor with multiple sclerosis, enrolled in a pregnancy study. The sample consisted of peripheral blood, taken after pregnancy. V usage is TRBV19 and J usage is TRBJ2-5; 14 bases fit TRBD2. CDR3 sequence reads: CASSIGTSGSWETQYF. In DNA form, the CDR3 reads TGTGCCAGTAGTATCGGGACTAGCGGGAGCTGGGAGACCCAGTACTTC.